This T cell receptor beta chain was identified during a study of OX40 agonist ivuxolimab in advanced cancers. J was trimmed by 3 bases and V by 3 bases; bases with no gene match: 8. The CDR3 has 16 amino acids. Germline CDR1 and CDR2: SGHTA and FQGNSA. The repertoire was sequenced with immunoSEQ multiplex PCR; TCRdb's copy has only in-frame clones and lacks some. The sample has under 150,000 clones; more than 80% are singletons. This TCR derives from an adult with an advanced solid tumor such as melanoma, head and neck, liver or kidney cancer. The material sequenced was CD4+ or CD8+ T cells sorted from blood, taken in a trial of the OX40 agonist ivuxolimab. The chain has TRBV7-2 and TRBJ2-3; 8 bases line up with TRBD1. CDR3 DNA: TGTGCCAGCAGCTTTCCGACAGGGGTAGGAACAGATACGCAGTATTTT. It specifies CASSFPTGVGTDTQYF.